The clone carrying this TCR beta chain was found many times. What it binds is not known. This CDR3 is 16 amino acids long. V dropped 4 bases and J dropped 1 base, with 17 bases sitting between them. Per germline, CDR1 DFQATT and CDR2 SNEGSKA (reference sequence). Via MiXCR, TCRdb re-called the RACE reads, giving one row per CDR3 protein. The table includes under 450,000 distinct CDR3 sequences, 4.8% detected once. This specimen belongs to a study of human T cells and chemical hapten exposure. Study context: Sensitizing treatment utilized 2% DPC over an approximately 2 cm by approximately 2 cm portion of upper inner arm skin.

Indicated time point: patch test 1, 2 weeks after DPC sensitization. Described treatment: therapeutic diphenylcyclopropenone sensitization with weekly scalp DPC. Overall study results and limits: With regard to DPC sensitization, TCRs above 1 in 1000 frequency did not change. Large CDR3 similarity clusters arose significantly more often from expanded TCRs than from controls.

This material consisted of whole blood, taken in connection with sensitization to the hapten diphenylcyclopropenone (DPC). The sequence derives from a woman aged 50 to 65 with alopecia areata. Some clones in this sample may be carry-over from other donors' samples. The chain employs TRBV20-1 and TRBJ1-5; D may be TRBD1 (6 bases). The CDR3 is CSATRGGLSSNQPQHF. In nucleotides, the CDR3 is TGCAGTGCTACTCGCGGGGGCTTGAGCAGCAATCAGCCCCAGCATTTT.